This T cell receptor beta chain was captured by sequencing in a study of T cells after yellow fever vaccination. Across the whole study: Fractions of limited cellularity were prepared by means of SMART-Seq v4 Ultra Low Input. Whole-study results and caveats: It was a weaker secondary response, yet one that peaked faster, at day 5 versus 15. Sorted repertoires could include abundant contaminating clonotypes from bulk cells.

TCRdb itself ran the 5' RACE reads through MiXCR, one entry per CDR3 protein. The sample shows around 310,000 distinct CDR3 sequences, around 3.9% of them seen only once. This clonotype was picked up one time. Its antigen is not known. The TCR comes from a man between 18 and 29 years old who received the YFV17D yellow fever vaccine. The input for sequencing was PBMCs, taken on the day of the yellow fever booster vaccination.

DNA of the CDR3: TGTGCCAGCAGTTATAGTACTCACTATGGCTACACCTTC. This translates into CASSYSTHYGYTF. The V call is TRBV6-5, the J call TRBJ1-2, with no clear D. From germline, CDR1 is MNHEY and CDR2 SVGAGI. With 3 bases removed from V and 3 bases from J, the gap between germline ends came to 8 bases. This CDR3 contains 13 residues.